This T cell receptor beta chain originates from a study of blood T cell repertoires in COVID-19. Methods used by the authors: Estimated nucleated cell counts came from reference gene primer amplification. Method: immunoSEQ multiplex PCR; TCRdb's copy keeps in-frame clones and lacks some. Clone size and V and J calls were adopted from that table, with D and trimming inferred from the DNA. There are hundreds of thousands of clones in the sample; 87% occur only once, and approximately 12% lies in the top ten. The sample consisted of peripheral blood. This TCR derives from a woman aged 18-29 years who had recovered from COVID-19.

The CDR3 DNA reads as TGTGCCAGCAGCTTAGCTTGGGCACCGCCTAACACTGAAGCTTTCTTT. It translates to CASSLAWAPPNTEAFF. The V gene is TRBV7-2, the J gene TRBJ1-1; D uncertain. The germline CDR1 and CDR2 sequences are SGHTA and FQGNSA. Trimming took 0 bases from V and 2 from J, leaving 13 bases between them. The CDR3 contains 16 residues.